This T cell receptor beta chain was profiled in a study of T cell changes during pregnancy in multiple sclerosis. The assay was immunoSEQ multiplex PCR, and TCRdb's table has in-frame clones only and misses some. The sample lists over 90,000 clones, around nine tenths occurring once. In germline, CDR1 is SNHLY, CDR2 FYNNEI. Between the trimmed V and J ends, which lost 3 bases and 5 bases, there was a span of 10 bases. The CDR3 spans 13 residues. Specimen: peripheral blood, collected after pregnancy. The V and J genes are TRBV2 and TRBJ2-5; TRBD2 might be the D (6 bases). The sequence was obtained from a female donor with multiple sclerosis, enrolled in a pregnancy study. The CDR3: CASSERGRETQYF. In nucleotides, the CDR3 is TGTGCCAGCAGTGAGCGGGGTCGGGAGACCCAGTACTTC.